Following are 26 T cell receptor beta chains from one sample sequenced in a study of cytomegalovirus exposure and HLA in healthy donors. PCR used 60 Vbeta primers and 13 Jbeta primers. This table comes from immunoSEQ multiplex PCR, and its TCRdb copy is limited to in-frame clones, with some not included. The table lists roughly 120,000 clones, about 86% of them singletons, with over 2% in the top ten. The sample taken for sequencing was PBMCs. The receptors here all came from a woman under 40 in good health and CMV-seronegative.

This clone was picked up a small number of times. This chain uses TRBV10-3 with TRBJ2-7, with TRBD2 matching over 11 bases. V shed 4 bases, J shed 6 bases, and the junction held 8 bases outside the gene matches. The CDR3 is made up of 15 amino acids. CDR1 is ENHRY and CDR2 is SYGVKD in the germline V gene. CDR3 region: CAISGRTSGLAEQYF. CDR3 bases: TGTGCCATCAGTGGCCGGACTAGCGGGTTGGCCGAGCAGTACTTC.

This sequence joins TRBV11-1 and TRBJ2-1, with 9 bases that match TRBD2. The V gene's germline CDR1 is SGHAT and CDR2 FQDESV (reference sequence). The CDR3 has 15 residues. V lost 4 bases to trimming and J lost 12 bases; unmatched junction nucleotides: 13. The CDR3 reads CASSSAGEGLAWQFF. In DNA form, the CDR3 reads TGTGCCAGCAGCTCGGCAGGCGAGGGACTAGCTTGGCAGTTCTTC.

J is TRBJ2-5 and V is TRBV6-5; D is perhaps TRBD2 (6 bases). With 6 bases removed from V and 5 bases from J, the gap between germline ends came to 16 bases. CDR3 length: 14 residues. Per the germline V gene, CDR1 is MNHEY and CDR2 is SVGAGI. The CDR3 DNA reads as TGTGCCAGCAGACAGACCGGGAGTGTGGAGACCCAGTACTTC. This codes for CASRQTGSVETQYF.

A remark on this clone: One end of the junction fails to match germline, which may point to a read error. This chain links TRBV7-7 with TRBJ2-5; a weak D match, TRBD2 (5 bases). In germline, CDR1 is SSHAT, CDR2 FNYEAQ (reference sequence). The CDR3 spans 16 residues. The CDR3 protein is CASSLGRPGVGETQYF. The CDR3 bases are TGTGCTAGCAGCTTAGGGCGGCCCGGGGTTGGAGAGACCCAGTACTTC.

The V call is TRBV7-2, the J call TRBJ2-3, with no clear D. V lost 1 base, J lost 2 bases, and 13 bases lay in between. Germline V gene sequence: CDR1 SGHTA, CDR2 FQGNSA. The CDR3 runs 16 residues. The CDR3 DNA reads TGTGCCAGCAGCTTAGTGGGCTCTACGTACACAGATACGCAGTATTTT. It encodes CASSLVGSTYTDTQYF.

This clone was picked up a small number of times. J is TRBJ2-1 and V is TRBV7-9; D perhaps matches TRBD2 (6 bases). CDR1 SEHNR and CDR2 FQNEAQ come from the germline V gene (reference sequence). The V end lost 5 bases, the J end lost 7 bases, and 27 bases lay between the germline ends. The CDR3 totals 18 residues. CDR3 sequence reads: CASSPAFLARRSRNEQFF. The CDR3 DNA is TGTGCCAGCAGCCCTGCTTTTCTAGCGCGGAGATCTCGGAATGAGCAGTTCTTC.

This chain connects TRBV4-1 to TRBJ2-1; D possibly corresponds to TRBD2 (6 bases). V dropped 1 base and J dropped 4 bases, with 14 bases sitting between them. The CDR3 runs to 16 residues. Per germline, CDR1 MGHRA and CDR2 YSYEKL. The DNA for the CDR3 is TGCGCCAGCAGCCAAGTCGCCCTAGCGCCGTACAATGAGCAGTTCTTC. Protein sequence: CASSQVALAPYNEQFF.

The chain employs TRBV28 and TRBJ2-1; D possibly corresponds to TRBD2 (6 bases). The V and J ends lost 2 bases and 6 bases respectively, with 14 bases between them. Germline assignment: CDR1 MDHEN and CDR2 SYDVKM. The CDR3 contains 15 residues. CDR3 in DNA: TGTGCCAGCAGTTTACGACTAGATTCGGGCAATGAGCAGTTCTTC. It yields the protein CASSLRLDSGNEQFF.

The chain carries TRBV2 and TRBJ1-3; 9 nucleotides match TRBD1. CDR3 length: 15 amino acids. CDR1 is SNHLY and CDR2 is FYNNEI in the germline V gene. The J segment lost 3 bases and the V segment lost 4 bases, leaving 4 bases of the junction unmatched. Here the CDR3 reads CASSGTGVGGNTIYF. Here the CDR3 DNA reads TGTGCCAGCAGTGGGACAGGGGTCGGTGGAAACACCATATATTTT.

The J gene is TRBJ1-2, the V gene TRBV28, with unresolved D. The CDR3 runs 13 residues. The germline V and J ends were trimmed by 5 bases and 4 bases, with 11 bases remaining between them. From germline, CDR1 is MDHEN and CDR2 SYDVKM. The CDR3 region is CASSADTGYGYTF. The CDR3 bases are TGTGCCAGCAGTGCTGATACGGGCTATGGCTACACCTTC.

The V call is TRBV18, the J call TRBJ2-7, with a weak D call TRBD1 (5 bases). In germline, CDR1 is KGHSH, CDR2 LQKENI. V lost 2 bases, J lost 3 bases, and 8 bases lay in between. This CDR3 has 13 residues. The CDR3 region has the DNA TGTGCCAGCTCACCAGCCCAGGGCTACGAGCAGTACTTC. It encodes CASSPAQGYEQYF.

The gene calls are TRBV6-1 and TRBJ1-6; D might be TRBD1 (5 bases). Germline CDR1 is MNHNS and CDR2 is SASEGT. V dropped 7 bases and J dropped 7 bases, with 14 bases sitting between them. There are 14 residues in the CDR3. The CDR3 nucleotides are TGTGCCAGCAATAGGGGTGTCAACAATTCACCCCTCCACTTT. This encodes CASNRGVNNSPLHF.

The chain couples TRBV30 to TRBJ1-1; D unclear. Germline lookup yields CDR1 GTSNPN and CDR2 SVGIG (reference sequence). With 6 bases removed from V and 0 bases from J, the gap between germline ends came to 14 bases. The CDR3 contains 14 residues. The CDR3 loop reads CACRNIQMNTEAFF. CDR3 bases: TGTGCCTGTCGTAACATCCAGATGAACACTGAAGCTTTCTTT.

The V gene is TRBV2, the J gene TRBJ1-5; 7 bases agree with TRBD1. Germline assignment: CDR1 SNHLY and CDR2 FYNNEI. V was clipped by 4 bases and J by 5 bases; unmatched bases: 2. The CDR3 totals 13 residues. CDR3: CASSGDRDQPQHF. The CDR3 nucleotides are TGTGCCAGCAGTGGTGACAGGGATCAGCCCCAGCATTTT.

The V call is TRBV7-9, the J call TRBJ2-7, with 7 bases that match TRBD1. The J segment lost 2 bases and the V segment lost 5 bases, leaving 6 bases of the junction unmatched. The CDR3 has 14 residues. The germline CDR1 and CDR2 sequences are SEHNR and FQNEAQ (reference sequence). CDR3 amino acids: CASSVGQYPYEQYF. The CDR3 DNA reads TGTGCCAGCAGCGTGGGACAGTACCCCTACGAGCAGTACTTC.

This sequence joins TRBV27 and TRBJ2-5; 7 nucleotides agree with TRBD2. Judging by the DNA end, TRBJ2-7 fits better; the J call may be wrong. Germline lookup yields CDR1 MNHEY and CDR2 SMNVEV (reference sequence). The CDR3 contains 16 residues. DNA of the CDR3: TGTGCCAGCAAACAATTTGGGGGAGGGCAGTCCTACGAGCAGTACTTC. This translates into CASKQFGGGQSYEQYF.

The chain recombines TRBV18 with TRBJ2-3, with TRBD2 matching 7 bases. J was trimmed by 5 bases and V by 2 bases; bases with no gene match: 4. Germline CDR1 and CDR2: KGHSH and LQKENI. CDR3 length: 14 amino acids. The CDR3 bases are TGTGCCAGCTCACCAGAGGGAGGGCAAGATACGCAGTATTTT. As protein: CASSPEGGQDTQYF.

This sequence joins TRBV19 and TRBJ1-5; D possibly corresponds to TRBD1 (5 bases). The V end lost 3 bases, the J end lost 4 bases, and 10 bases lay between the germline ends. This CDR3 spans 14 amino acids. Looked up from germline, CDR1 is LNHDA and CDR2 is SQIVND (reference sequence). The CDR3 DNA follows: TGTGCCAGTAGTATTACGACAGCGAATCAGCCCCAGCATTTT. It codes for CASSITTANQPQHF.

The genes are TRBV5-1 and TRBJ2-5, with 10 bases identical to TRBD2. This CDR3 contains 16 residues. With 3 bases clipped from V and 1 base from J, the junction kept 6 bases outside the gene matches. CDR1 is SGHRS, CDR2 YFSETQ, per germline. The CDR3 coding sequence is TGCGCCAGCAGCTGGGGACTAGCGACGGTCCAAGAGACCCAGTACTTC. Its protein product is CASSWGLATVQETQYF.

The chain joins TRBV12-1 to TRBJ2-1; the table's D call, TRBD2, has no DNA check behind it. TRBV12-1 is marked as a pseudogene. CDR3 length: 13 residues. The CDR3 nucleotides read TGTGCCAGCAGGCTAGCGCGCTACAATGAGCAGTTCTTC. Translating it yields CASRLARYNEQFF.

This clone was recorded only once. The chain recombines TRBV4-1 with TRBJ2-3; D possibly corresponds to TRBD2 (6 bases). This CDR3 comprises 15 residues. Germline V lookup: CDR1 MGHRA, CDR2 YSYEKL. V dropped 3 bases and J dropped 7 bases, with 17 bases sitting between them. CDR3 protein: CASSQPREKLYTQYF. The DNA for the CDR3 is TGCGCCAGCAGCCAGCCCCGGGAGAAGCTATATACGCAGTATTTT.

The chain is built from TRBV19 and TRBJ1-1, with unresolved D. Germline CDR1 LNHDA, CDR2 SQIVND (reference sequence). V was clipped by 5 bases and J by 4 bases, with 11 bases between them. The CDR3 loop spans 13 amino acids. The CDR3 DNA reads TGTGCCAGTAGTCCTAGGGAGGTCACTGAAGCTTTCTTT. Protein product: CASSPREVTEAFF.

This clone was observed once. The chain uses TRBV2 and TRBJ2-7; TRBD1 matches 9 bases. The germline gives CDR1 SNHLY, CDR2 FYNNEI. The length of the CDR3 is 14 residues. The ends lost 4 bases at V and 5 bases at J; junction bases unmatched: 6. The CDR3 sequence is CASSAGTGRHEQYF. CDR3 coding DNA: TGTGCCAGCAGTGCGGGGACAGGGAGGCACGAGCAGTACTTC.

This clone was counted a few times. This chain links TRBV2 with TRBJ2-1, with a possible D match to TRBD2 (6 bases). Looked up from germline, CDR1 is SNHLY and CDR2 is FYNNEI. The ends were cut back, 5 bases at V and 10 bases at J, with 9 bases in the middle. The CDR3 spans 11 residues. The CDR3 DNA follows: TGTGCCAGCAGTAGTCGGGAGGAGCAGTTCTTC. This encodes CASSSREEQFF. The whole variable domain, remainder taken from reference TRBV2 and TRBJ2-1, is EPEVTQTPSHQVTQMGQEVILRCVPISNHLYFYWYRQILGQKVEFLVSFYNNEISEKSEIFDDQFSVERPDGSNFTLKIRSTKLEDSAMYFCASSSREEQFFGPGTRLTVL.

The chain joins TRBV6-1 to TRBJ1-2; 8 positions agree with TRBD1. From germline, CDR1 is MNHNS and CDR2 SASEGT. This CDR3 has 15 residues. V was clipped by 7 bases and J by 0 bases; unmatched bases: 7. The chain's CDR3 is CASTTGGGPNYGYTF. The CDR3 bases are TGTGCCAGCACCACAGGGGGGGGCCCTAACTATGGCTACACCTTC.

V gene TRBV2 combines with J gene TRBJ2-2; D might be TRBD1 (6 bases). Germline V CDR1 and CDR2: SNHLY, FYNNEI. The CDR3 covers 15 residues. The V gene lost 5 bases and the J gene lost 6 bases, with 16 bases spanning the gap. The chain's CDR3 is CASSQGQEIPGELFF. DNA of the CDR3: TGTGCCAGCAGTCAGGGGCAGGAAATCCCCGGGGAGCTGTTTTTT. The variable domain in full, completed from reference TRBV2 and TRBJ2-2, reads EPEVTQTPSHQVTQMGQEVILRCVPISNHLYFYWYRQILGQKVEFLVSFYNNEISEKSEIFDDQFSVERPDGSNFTLKIRSTKLEDSAMYFCASSQGQEIPGELFFGEGSRLTVL.